The TCR beta chain described here comes from a study of blood T cell repertoires in COVID-19. As for the study in general: Acute and convalescent COVID-19 specimens originated in the United States, Italy and Spain. Sources were T cells, B-cell-depleted T cells, or PBMCs; the material itself was cDNA or gDNA.

The CDR3 sequence is 15 residues long. Trimming shortened V by 6 bases and J by 2 bases, and 14 bases separated the two germline ends. The V gene's germline CDR1 is MDHEN and CDR2 SYDVKM. Authors' data handling: By means of reference gene primer amplification, nucleated cell counts were estimated. TCRdb keeps only in-frame clones here, not all; method: immunoSEQ multiplex PCR. The V and J calls and clone size were taken over from that table, and D and trimming were inferred from the DNA. The sample comprises a few hundred thousand clones, roughly 89% of which are singletons, and about 4.6% rests with the top ten.

This sequence joins TRBV28 and TRBJ2-1; D is perhaps TRBD2 (6 bases). The clonotype comes from a woman aged 40 to 50 who had recovered from COVID-19. The sequenced sample was peripheral blood. The CDR3 here is CASSEPGTAYNEQFF. CDR3 nucleotide sequence: TGTGCCAGCAGCGAACCCGGGACTGCCTACAATGAGCAGTTCTTC. The full variable domain, completed using reference TRBV28 and TRBJ2-1, is DVKVTQSSRYLVKRTGEKVFLECVQDMDHENMFWYRQDPGLGLRLIYFSYDVKMKEKGDIPEGYSVSREKKERFSLILESASTNQTSMYLCASSEPGTAYNEQFFGPGTRLTVL.